Following are 11 T cell receptor beta chains from one sample sequenced in a study of blood T cell repertoires in COVID-19. Sequenced by immunoSEQ multiplex PCR; TCRdb stores in-frame clones only, minus some. The sample lists about 86,000 clones; about four fifths were seen once. What was sequenced was peripheral blood. The receptors were gathered from an elderly woman with acute or convalescent COVID-19.

The chain carries TRBV19 and TRBJ2-5; TRBD1 matches at 7 bases. Germline CDR1 LNHDA, CDR2 SQIVND (reference sequence). V lost 5 bases and J lost 5; bases outside the gene matches: 14. This CDR3 spans 16 amino acids. The CDR3 reads CASSPQTGLLFETQYF. The CDR3 DNA reads as TGTGCCAGTAGTCCCCAGACAGGGCTACTTTTTGAGACCCAGTACTTC.

The genes are TRBV6-1 and TRBJ2-3; TRBD2 matches 8 bases. The length of the CDR3 is 16 residues. V dropped 1 base and J dropped 6; count of bases not matched to a gene: 9. CDR1 is MNHNS, CDR2 SASEGT, per germline. CDR3 bases: TGTGCCAGCAGTGAAGAAGGCAGCGGGGGCTGGGATACGCAGTATTTT. Protein product: CASSEEGSGGWDTQYF.

The CDR3 loop reads CASSLAPPTGEAFF. The CDR3 nucleotides read TGTGCCAGCAGCTTGGCCCCCCCCACTGGTGAAGCTTTCTTT. The gene calls are TRBV5-6 and TRBJ1-1; D call uncertain. V lost 0 bases and J 7 bases, leaving 13 bases between the germline ends. The CDR3 runs to 14 residues. Germline V gene data show CDR1 as SGHDT and CDR2 as YYEEEE.

CDR3 residues: CAISDRGGRETQYF. The CDR3 DNA reads as TGTGCCATCAGTGATCGGGGGGGCCGGGAGACCCAGTACTTC. The chain couples TRBV10-3 to TRBJ2-5; 8 bases line up with TRBD2. The CDR3 length is 14 residues. V dropped 3 bases and J dropped 5; count of bases not matched to a gene: 5. Germline V gene data show CDR1 as ENHRY and CDR2 as SYGVKD.

The V call is TRBV9, the J call TRBJ2-7; 9 bases fit TRBD1. J gave up 2 bases and V 4 bases, and 10 bases lay outside the gene matches. CDR1 and CDR2 (germline): SGDLS, YYNGEE. The CDR3 is made up of 16 amino acids. This CDR3 reads CASSNPGGTGPYEQYF. CDR3 sequence (DNA): TGTGCCAGCAGCAATCCCGGGGGGACAGGGCCCTACGAGCAGTACTTC.

The gene calls are TRBV7-8 and TRBJ2-7; TRBD2 agrees at 9 bases. Trimming cost V 1 base and J 6 bases; bases outside gene matches: 7. The CDR3 is 15 amino acids. Looked up from germline, CDR1 is SGHVS and CDR2 is FQNEAQ. In nucleotides, the CDR3 is TGTGCCAGCAGCTTAGGCGGGAGGGCCATGGGCGAGCAGTACTTC. It codes for CASSLGGRAMGEQYF. Together with reference TRBV7-8 and TRBJ2-7, the CDR3 gives the full variable domain: GAGVSQSPRYKVAKRGQDVALRCDPISGHVSLFWYQQALGQGPEFLTYFQNEAQLDKSGLPSDRFFAERPEGSVSTLKIQRTQQEDSAVYLCASSLGGRAMGEQYFGPGTRLTVT.

The chain couples TRBV5-1 to TRBJ1-5; D possibly corresponds to TRBD1 (6 bases). This CDR3 comprises 16 residues. Germline V gene sequence: CDR1 SGHRS, CDR2 YFSETQ. The ends were cut back, 4 bases at V and 5 bases at J, with 19 bases in the middle. CDR3 bases: TGCGCCAGCAGCCCAGGTTGGGGGGGCCGGGATCAGCCCCAGCATTTT. Translation gives CASSPGWGGRDQPQHF.

V and J are TRBV5-1 and TRBJ1-4, with 9 nucleotides matching TRBD1. This CDR3 contains 14 residues. Germline V CDR1 and CDR2: SGHRS, YFSETQ. Losses at the gene ends were 4 bases for V and 10 bases for J; bases not matched to a gene: 8. CDR3 protein: CASSRTGEEGKLFF. For the CDR3, the DNA is TGCGCCAGCAGCCGGACAGGGGAAGAAGGAAAACTGTTTTTT.

V is TRBV6-5 and J is TRBJ1-5, with TRBD1 identical over 7 bases. V gave up 4 bases and J gave up 7 bases; unmatched junction bases: 13. The CDR3 is 16 amino acids. Germline assignment: CDR1 MNHEY and CDR2 SVGAGI. The CDR3 spells CASSSSSDREDQPQHF. CDR3 DNA: TGTGCCAGCAGTTCCTCCTCTGACAGGGAGGACCAGCCCCAGCATTTT.

The rearrangement uses TRBV7-2 and TRBJ2-1; 14 bases are a match to TRBD2. Germline values: CDR1 SGHTA, CDR2 FQGNSA. This CDR3 region has 14 residues. Unmatched junction bases numbered 2, after V lost 5 bases and J lost 8 bases. CDR3 coding DNA: TGTGCCAGCAGCGGGACTAGCGGGAGTGATGAGCAGTTCTTC. It yields the protein CASSGTSGSDEQFF.

This chain joins TRBV6-4 and TRBJ2-2; a weak D match, TRBD2 (6 bases). Trimming pared 0 bases from V and 6 bases from J, leaving 8 bases between. Germline V lookup: CDR1 MRHNA, CDR2 SNTAGT. The CDR3 consists of 14 residues. CDR3 in amino acids: CASSDSVAAGELFF. The CDR3 DNA follows: TGTGCCAGCAGTGACTCGGTAGCGGCCGGGGAGCTGTTTTTT.